These 22 T cell receptor beta chains originate from one sample sequenced in a study of CD8+CD57+ T cells in acquired aplastic anemia. Profiles of TCR beta VDJ and CDR3 were generated from a genomic DNA template. TCRdb re-called the reads with MiXCR, one entry per CDR3 protein. The sample holds around 170,000 distinct CDR3 sequences, approximately 50% seen once. Sequencing involved patients with CD8+CD57+ cell expansion previously shown by flow cytometry. The sequencing sample was made of sorted CD4+, CD8+, or CD8+CD57+ T cells (not recorded which) from PBMCs. The receptors stem from a human donor with aplastic anemia.

This clonotype came up a few times. The chain employs TRBV2 and TRBJ1-1, with 11 bases that match TRBD1. Germline V lookup: CDR1 SNHLY, CDR2 FYNNEI. V lost 6 bases and J lost 4; bases outside the gene matches: 7. CDR3 length: 15 residues. This CDR3 reads CASRPGTGGGTEAFF. The DNA for the CDR3 is TGTGCCAGCAGGCCCGGGACAGGGGGGGGCACTGAAGCTTTCTTT.

This clonotype has a handful of counts. The V gene is TRBV24-1, the J gene TRBJ1-2, with TRBD1 matching 7 bases. Germline loops: CDR1 KGHDR, CDR2 SFDVKD. With 4 bases clipped from V and 3 bases from J, the junction kept 10 bases outside the gene matches. The CDR3 totals 16 residues. The CDR3, as DNA: TGTGCCACCAGTGACCCGACAGGGTACGGAGACTATGGCTACACCTTC. Its protein is CATSDPTGYGDYGYTF.

The V gene is TRBV30, the J gene TRBJ1-3; 7 bases align to TRBD1. Trimming took 2 bases from V and 0 from J; bases not matched to a gene: 10. The CDR3 is 17 residues long. Germline CDR1 GTSNPN, CDR2 SVGIG (reference sequence). CDR3 bases: TGTGCCTGGAGTCGCCAAGGGGGCAGTACCTCTGGAAACACCATATATTTT. It codes for CAWSRQGGSTSGNTIYF. The full variable domain, completed using reference TRBV30 and TRBJ1-3, is SQTIHQWPATLVQPVGSPLSLECTVEGTSNPNLYWYRQAAGRGLQLLFYSVGIGQISSEVPQNLSASRPQDRQFILSSKKLLLSDSGFYLCAWSRQGGSTSGNTIYFGEGSWLTVV.

The chain joins TRBV29-1 to TRBJ2-1; D unclear. The CDR3 covers 12 residues. V lost 2 bases, J lost 4 bases, and 6 bases lay in between. The germline CDR1 and CDR2 sequences are SQVTM and ANQGSEA. For the CDR3, the DNA is TGCAGCGTTGAAAAGGCTTACAATGAGCAGTTCTTC. This translates into CSVEKAYNEQFF.

V is TRBV20-1 and J is TRBJ2-7; tentatively, D is TRBD1 or TRBD2 (6 bases each). CDR1 and CDR2 (germline): DFQATT, SNEGSKA (reference sequence). This CDR3 spans 13 amino acids. Written as DNA, the CDR3 is TGCAGCGCTGAGGGGGGCGGTTCCTACGAGCAGTACTTC. Residues: CSAEGGGSYEQYF.

This clonotype was counted between two and nine times. The chain is built from TRBV15 and TRBJ2-1; TRBD2 aligns across 7 bases. With 0 bases clipped from V and 9 bases from J, the junction kept 2 bases outside the gene matches. There are 13 residues in the CDR3. Germline CDR1 reads LNHNV; CDR2 reads YYDKDF (reference sequence). CDR3 sequence: CATSRDSGGEQFF. CDR3 bases: TGTGCCACCAGCAGAGATTCGGGGGGTGAGCAGTTCTTC.

This clonotype has a handful of counts. The chain employs TRBV6-2 or TRBV6-3 and TRBJ1-5, with 9 bases that match TRBD1. The CDR3 length is 17 residues. CDR1 and CDR2 (germline): MNHEY, SVGEGT. J lost 5 bases, V lost 6 bases, and 14 bases had no gene match. Written as DNA, the CDR3 is TGTGCCAGCAGCCGGGACAGGGCTCCGTATTCCGATCAGCCCCAGCATTTT. Translating gives CASSRDRAPYSDQPQHF.

This clonotype was seen at least ten times. The gene calls are TRBV5-4 and TRBJ2-4, with D tentatively TRBD2 (6 bases). Germline loops: CDR1 SGHNT, CDR2 YYREEE (reference sequence). The CDR3 has 15 residues. Trimming took 10 bases from V and 0 from J, leaving 17 bases between them. The CDR3 loop reads CAQPWRREAKNIQYF. The CDR3 region has the DNA TGTGCCCAGCCGTGGAGGCGGGAAGCCAAAAACATTCAGTACTTC.

The rearrangement uses TRBV7-9 and TRBJ2-3; D unclear. Germline loops: CDR1 SEHNR, CDR2 FQNEAQ (reference sequence). Trimming took off 4 bases at V and 0 bases at J, with 5 bases between the two ends. CDR3 length equals 13 residues. CDR3 nucleotide sequence: TGTGCCAGCAGCTATGGGAGCACAGATACGCAGTATTTT. Encoded protein: CASSYGSTDTQYF.

This rearrangement joins TRBV5-6 to TRBJ1-6, with TRBD1 identical over 8 bases. There are 14 residues in the CDR3. With V trimmed by 4 bases and J by 9 bases, 6 bases remained unmatched. Looked up from germline, CDR1 is SGHDT and CDR2 is YYEEEE. Here the CDR3 DNA reads TGTGCCAGCAGCGAGACAGGGGTACGTTCACCCCTCCACTTT. This codes for CASSETGVRSPLHF.

The rearrangement links TRBV25-1 to TRBJ1-2, with 8 bases lining up with TRBD1. The ends lost 4 bases at V and 5 bases at J; junction bases unmatched: 15. Per the germline V gene, CDR1 is MGHDK and CDR2 is SYGVNS. The CDR3 has 17 residues. The CDR3 loop reads CASSGGQAVPPLYGYTF. The CDR3, as DNA: TGTGCCAGCAGTGGGGGACAGGCCGTTCCACCGTTATATGGCTACACCTTC.

The chain has TRBV25-1 and TRBJ1-1; 7 nucleotides align to TRBD1. CDR3 length: 19 amino acids. Trimming at V came to 8 bases and at J to 2 bases, leaving 23 bases not matched to a gene. Germline values: CDR1 MGHDK, CDR2 SYGVNS. In nucleotides, the CDR3 is TGTGCCAGCTCACCTCCGTCTGGAGGTAGGGGGCGCTATAACACTGAAGCTTTCTTT. Encoded protein: CASSPPSGGRGRYNTEAFF.

This clonotype turned up a few times. The V call is TRBV10-3, the J call TRBJ2-7, with 9 bases fitting TRBD2. The CDR3 covers 16 residues. Looked up from germline, CDR1 is ENHRY and CDR2 is SYGVKD. V lost 6 bases, J lost 4 bases, and 13 bases stayed unmatched. The CDR3 loop reads CAIRPGGGRVPYEQYF. The CDR3 DNA follows: TGTGCCATCAGGCCGGGGGGCGGGAGGGTCCCATACGAGCAGTACTTC.

J is TRBJ1-1 and V is TRBV15; D might be TRBD1 (5 bases). V lost 5 bases and J lost 4, with 8 bases in between. Germline values: CDR1 LNHNV, CDR2 YYDKDF (reference sequence). The CDR3 totals 12 residues. The DNA of the CDR3 is TGTGCCACCAGCCAAACAGGCACTGAAGCTTTCTTT. It is translated as CATSQTGTEAFF.

This clonotype was seen repeatedly, ten times or more. The V call is TRBV5-1, the J call TRBJ2-7; D remains ambiguous. The CDR3 spans 14 residues. The germline V and J ends were trimmed by 0 bases and 2 bases, with 9 bases remaining between them. CDR1 is SGHRS, CDR2 YFSETQ, per germline. Here the CDR3 DNA reads TGCGCCAGCAGCTTGGCACCTTCCGCCTACGAGCAGTACTTC. It specifies CASSLAPSAYEQYF.

This clonotype was recorded a few times. The chain has TRBV10-3 and TRBJ2-3, with 7 bases that match TRBD2. J lost 1 base, V lost 4 bases, and 2 bases had no gene match. This CDR3 spans 14 amino acids. Germline V gene sequence: CDR1 ENHRY, CDR2 SYGVKD. Here the CDR3 reads CAISVREGTDTQYF. As DNA, the CDR3 is TGTGCCATCAGTGTTCGGGAGGGCACAGATACGCAGTATTTT.

This chain joins TRBV2 and TRBJ1-2; D uncertain. V was shortened by 11 bases and J by 6 bases, with 19 bases between the two germline ends. Germline V gene sequence: CDR1 SNHLY, CDR2 FYNNEI. This CDR3 is 13 amino acids long. Here the CDR3 reads CAPIVARLNGYTF. The CDR3 bases are TGTGCCCCAATCGTCGCCAGGTTGAATGGCTACACCTTC.

There are a few counts of this clonotype. This chain joins TRBV7-1 and TRBJ1-4, with 12 bases identical to TRBD1. TRBV7-1 is an ORF, and what it does is uncertain. This CDR3 spans 21 amino acids. After removal of 2 bases from V and 1 base from J, the junction contained 14 bases not matched to a gene. The CDR3 sequence: CASSSNSPGQGARGTNEKLFF. The CDR3 DNA sequence: TGTGCCAGCAGCTCAAACTCCCCGGGACAGGGGGCGAGGGGAACTAATGAAAAACTGTTTTTT.

This chain connects TRBV27 to TRBJ1-4, with TRBD1 as a possible D gene (6 bases). V lost 3 bases to trimming and J lost 2 bases, with 16 bases between them. This CDR3 spans 17 amino acids. Germline V gene data show CDR1 as MNHEY and CDR2 as SMNVEV (reference sequence). This CDR3 is CASSFDRRRQTNEKLFF. CDR3 coding DNA: TGTGCCAGCAGTTTTGACAGGCGACGTCAGACTAATGAAAAACTGTTTTTT.

The chain carries TRBV5-6 and TRBJ1-1; D is unresolved. The CDR3 has 14 residues. Germline CDR1 and CDR2: SGHDT and YYEEEE. Deletions cut 4 bases from V and 2 bases from J, with 12 bases between. In DNA form, the CDR3 reads TGTGCCAGCAGCAAAATGAGTGTTAACACTGAAGCTTTCTTT. It translates to CASSKMSVNTEAFF.

DNA of the CDR3: TGTGCCAGCACCTGGAAGTCTGGAAACACCATATATTTT. Translated: CASTWKSGNTIYF. This chain uses TRBV7-2 with TRBJ1-3, with D hard to call. The CDR3 consists of 13 residues. V shed 7 bases and J shed 1 base, with 8 bases lying between them. Germline V gene sequence: CDR1 SGHTA, CDR2 FQGNSA.

The CDR3 coding sequence is TGTGCCAGTACCCCCACGGGGATGAACGAAAAACTGTTTTTT. It is translated as CASTPTGMNEKLFF. The chain uses TRBV19 and TRBJ1-4; no reliable D call. With 7 bases removed from V and 8 bases from J, the gap between germline ends came to 17 bases. Per germline, CDR1 LNHDA and CDR2 SQIVND (reference sequence). The CDR3 extends over 14 amino acids.